The rows below give T cell receptor beta chains drawn from one sample of a study of blood T cells in healthy people across ages. TCRdb called the 5' RACE reads again in MiXCR, with one record for every CDR3 protein. The sample records over a million distinct CDR3 sequences, approximately 60% being singletons. The material sequenced was blood. All receptors come from a man aged 18 to 29 in good health. The CDR3 runs from the conserved cysteine through the conserved F or W. The D gene is left open where the match is weak. Size values are once, few and many counts, or a class for expanded clones, and some rows have none.

v_call: TRBV6-2/TRBV6-3
j_call: TRBJ2-7
d_call: -
clone_size: -
cdr3_nt: TGTGCCAGCAGTCACCTTCACCGGGAGAGATACGAGCAGTACTTC
cdr3_aa: CASSHLHRERYEQYF

v_call: TRBV7-2
j_call: TRBJ2-1
d_call: -
clone_size: -
cdr3_nt: TGTGCCAGCAGAGTCTTGGAGGGGGGGGATTCCTACAATGAGCAGTTCTTC
cdr3_aa: CASRVLEGGDSYNEQFF

v_call: TRBV29-1
j_call: TRBJ2-2
d_call: -
clone_size: -
cdr3_nt: TGCAGCGTTGAAGGGACCCCTTCCGGGGAGCTGTTTTTT
cdr3_aa: CSVEGTPSGELFF

v_call: TRBV3-1
j_call: TRBJ2-7
d_call: -
clone_size: few
cdr3_nt: TGTGCCAGCAGCCAAGTCCACAGACCCTACGAGCAGTACTTC
cdr3_aa: CASSQVHRPYEQYF

v_call: TRBV5-1
j_call: TRBJ2-3
d_call: -
clone_size: -
cdr3_nt: TGCGCCAGCAGCTCTCACTACGGGGGCAGTGGGGAAACAGATACGCAGTATTTT
cdr3_aa: CASSSHYGGSGETDTQYF

v_call: TRBV29-1
j_call: TRBJ2-3
d_call: TRBD2
clone_size: -
cdr3_nt: TGCAGCGTTGAAGATTTTGGACTAGCGGGGGTCACAGATACGCAGTATTTT
cdr3_aa: CSVEDFGLAGVTDTQYF

v_call: TRBV15
j_call: TRBJ1-2
d_call: -
clone_size: -
cdr3_nt: TGTGCCACCAGCAGAACAGGAAACTATGGCTACACCTTC
cdr3_aa: CATSRTGNYGYTF

v_call: TRBV28
j_call: TRBJ2-3
d_call: TRBD2
clone_size: few
cdr3_nt: TGTGCCAGCAGGGACCTAGCGGGGGGCACAGATACGCAGTATTTT
cdr3_aa: CASRDLAGGTDTQYF

v_call: TRBV4-1
j_call: TRBJ2-3
d_call: -
clone_size: -
cdr3_nt: TGCGCCAGCAGCCAAGCCCGGACCAGGGCAGATACGCAGTATTTT
cdr3_aa: CASSQARTRADTQYF

v_call: TRBV5-6
j_call: TRBJ2-1
d_call: -
clone_size: -
cdr3_nt: TGTGCCAGCAGCAAGGGGGGATGGAAGTTCTTC
cdr3_aa: CASSKGGWKFF

v_call: TRBV7-6
j_call: TRBJ2-7
d_call: TRBD1
clone_size: -
cdr3_nt: TGTGCCAGCAGCTCGAAAGACAGGGGTGTACAGTACTTC
cdr3_aa: CASSSKDRGVQYF

v_call: TRBV3-1
j_call: TRBJ2-7
d_call: -
clone_size: once
cdr3_nt: TGTGCCAGCAGCACATCGCAACTTTCCGAGCAGTACTTC
cdr3_aa: CASSTSQLSEQYF

v_call: TRBV11-2
j_call: TRBJ2-3
d_call: TRBD2
clone_size: -
cdr3_nt: TGTGCCAGCAGCTCGAGACCGTCGACTAGCGGGGGCACAGATACGCAGTATTTT
cdr3_aa: CASSSRPSTSGGTDTQYF

v_call: TRBV4-1
j_call: TRBJ2-7
d_call: -
clone_size: few
cdr3_nt: TGCGCCAGCAGCCTCGGGATTGGCTCCCACGAGCAGTACTTC
cdr3_aa: CASSLGIGSHEQYF

v_call: TRBV4-2
j_call: TRBJ2-3
d_call: -
clone_size: few
cdr3_nt: TGTGCCAGCAGCCAAGAAAGCGCCCCCACAGATACGCAGTATTTT
cdr3_aa: CASSQESAPTDTQYF

v_call: TRBV29-1
j_call: TRBJ2-3
d_call: -
clone_size: -
cdr3_nt: TGCAGCGCCGGGGTCGGGAATACGCAGTATTTT
cdr3_aa: CSAGVGNTQYF

v_call: TRBV29-1
j_call: TRBJ1-3
d_call: -
clone_size: -
cdr3_nt: TGCAGCGTCCGTCATCCGGGGCCAGCTGGAAACGCCATATATTTT
cdr3_aa: CSVRHPGPAGNAIYF

v_call: TRBV6-1
j_call: TRBJ2-1
d_call: -
clone_size: -
cdr3_nt: TGTGCCAGCAGTGAAAGGGGGTCATTCTACTCCAAAGGCAATGAGCAGTTCTTC
cdr3_aa: CASSERGSFYSKGNEQFF

v_call: TRBV6-5
j_call: TRBJ1-5
d_call: -
clone_size: -
cdr3_nt: TGTGCCAGCAGCCGAAACAGGGTGGGCAATCAGCCCCAGCATTTT
cdr3_aa: CASSRNRVGNQPQHF

v_call: TRBV20-1
j_call: TRBJ1-1
d_call: -
clone_size: -
cdr3_nt: TGCAGTGCCCCTGGGGAGGGCGCATCGAACACTGAAGCTTTCTTT
cdr3_aa: CSAPGEGASNTEAFF

v_call: TRBV7-9
j_call: TRBJ2-2
d_call: -
clone_size: -
cdr3_nt: TGTGCCAGCAGCTCACGCCCCGTCGGGTCCGGGGAGCTGTTTTTT
cdr3_aa: CASSSRPVGSGELFF

v_call: TRBV5-1
j_call: TRBJ1-2
d_call: -
clone_size: once
cdr3_nt: TGCGCCAGCAGCTCCGAGACAGACTATGGCTACACCTTC
cdr3_aa: CASSSETDYGYTF

v_call: TRBV7-2
j_call: TRBJ1-4
d_call: TRBD1
clone_size: -
cdr3_nt: TGTGCCAGCAGTTACCGGACAGGCCTCAATGAAAAACTGTTTTTT
cdr3_aa: CASSYRTGLNEKLFF

v_call: TRBV4-1
j_call: TRBJ2-3
d_call: -
clone_size: few
cdr3_nt: TGCGCCAGCAGCCAAGATTCGGAGGGCTGGGGAGGACGAGGCACAGATACGCAGTATTTT
cdr3_aa: CASSQDSEGWGGRGTDTQYF

v_call: TRBV4-1
j_call: TRBJ2-5
d_call: TRBD1
clone_size: -
cdr3_nt: TGCGCCAGCAGCCAAGGCTCTATCGACAGGGGGCGGAAAGAGACCCAGTACTTC
cdr3_aa: CASSQGSIDRGRKETQYF

v_call: TRBV4-1
j_call: TRBJ1-3
d_call: -
clone_size: -
cdr3_nt: TGCGCCAGCAGCCAAGAATACCCGTCTGGAAACACCATATATTTT
cdr3_aa: CASSQEYPSGNTIYF

v_call: TRBV7-9
j_call: TRBJ2-7
d_call: TRBD2
clone_size: -
cdr3_nt: TGTGCCAGCAGCTCAACCGGGACTAGCGGTTACGAGCAGTACTTC
cdr3_aa: CASSSTGTSGYEQYF